This TCR beta chain was sequenced during a study of blood T cell repertoires in COVID-19 (dated by TCRdb to between 2020 and 2021). With respect to the entire study: Samples covering the acute and convalescent phases of COVID-19 were provided by collaborators in the United States, Italy and Spain. The prospective study material was composed of cDNA or gDNA derived from T cells, B-cell-depleted T cells, or PBMCs. Subjects who had been exposed to COVID-19, were actively infected with it, or had recovered from it provided the deeply sampled blood TCRbeta repertoires that made up the dataset. The repertoires were released in a freely available public database intended as a resource for research on the immune response to SARS-CoV-2. The samples were drawn from the first 160 participants of the ongoing ImmuneRACE study and from under 1,500 subjects provided by 6 global collaborators. Nearly every sample came with metadata listing a de-identified subject ID, COVID-19 status, age in years and sex. Where available, HLA class I and class II types were taken from metadata supplied by the sample provider and were not determined by assay-based typing.

TCRbeta CDR3 regions were amplified from genomic DNA using the immunoSEQ Assay, a bias-controlled multiplex PCR. The study's own analysis went as follows. The number of nucleated cells in each sample was estimated by amplification of reference gene primers within the assay. To quantify the absolute abundance of each unique TCRbeta CDR3 rearrangement, sequence reads were collapsed and filtered. For each sample, productive Simpson clonality was calculated by taking the square root of Simpson's diversity index across productive rearrangements. TCRdb took this table from immuneACCESS and kept in-frame rearrangements with V and J called. Such tables lack part of the clones; where checked against another copy, unresolved V genes explain under half of the gap, and the rest is unexplained. Clone size and V and J calls were adopted from that table, with D and trimming inferred from the DNA. The sample has about 230,000 clones on record, over 80% of them singletons. The ten largest clonotypes hold around 25% of the sample.

V is cut by 6 bases and J by 1 base, and the space between the germline ends is 15 bases. The CDR3 sequence holds 15 residues, the cysteine and phenylalanine included. Only the CDR3 portion is preserved as DNA: 45 bases, with reading frame beginning at the first base. CDR1 MNHEY and CDR2 SVGEGT are derived from the germline V gene. About this clone itself: No cognate antigen has been identified for it. The record has no base qualities; no much larger clone is one base away.

The paper's findings and limits, for the study overall: The amount of clinical and demographic metadata varied by source and participant and was provided uncurated.

Each collaborating institution followed its own protocols to collect whole blood in K2EDTA tubes. Collaborator samples were shipped for TCRbeta analysis as frozen whole blood, isolated PBMCs, or DNA extracted from either sample type. The clonotype was recovered from a man in his forties or fifties with acute or convalescent COVID-19. Sequenced: peripheral blood. The rearrangement combines TRBV6-2 or TRBV6-3 with TRBJ1-1; TRBD1 could be the D gene, as 6 bases match. The CDR3 loop reads CASSPGGQKNTEAFF. DNA sequence: TGTGCCAGCAGCCCCGGGGGGCAGAAGAACACTGAAGCTTTCTTT.